This paragraph covers one T cell receptor beta chain sequence. Its antigen is not known. Germline V lookup: CDR1 SGHAT, CDR2 FQNNGV. Trimming at V came to 4 bases and at J to 5 bases, leaving 3 bases not matched to a gene. The CDR3 runs 14 residues. Generated by immunoSEQ multiplex PCR, the TCRdb table keeps only in-frame clones and is missing some. In the table there are about 220,000 clones, approximately 94% of which are singletons. These data originate in a study of T cell responses to AZD1222 COVID-19 vaccine. Study-level results: Seropositive AZD1222 recipients at baseline numbered only five or six. Repertoire samples came only from after the peak T cell response.

The TCR was taken from an adult in good health. The chain has TRBV11-2 and TRBJ2-4, with 9 bases lining up with TRBD1. This sample comprised peripheral blood, obtained on day 0 of MenACWY control vaccination. The CDR3 DNA reads as TGTGCCAGCAGCTCCCGACAGGGGGAAAACATTCAGTACTTC. Protein: CASSSRQGENIQYF.